This TCR beta chain was found in a study of cytomegalovirus exposure and HLA in healthy donors. The junction had 9 bases not matched to a gene; V was cut back by 6 bases and J by 4 bases. Germline V gene sequence: CDR1 KGHSH, CDR2 LQKENI. The CDR3 is 16 residues long. Libraries were prepared by immunoSEQ multiplex PCR; TCRdb keeps only in-frame clonotypes and omits some of them. The sample has about 190,000 clones, roughly 82% seen once. The source is a woman under 30 in good health and CMV-seronegative. The rearrangement links TRBV18 to TRBJ2-7, with 13 bases fitting TRBD2. The material sequenced was PBMCs. The CDR3 coding sequence is TGTGCCAGCTCCTCAATCGGGACTAGCGGGAAGTACGAGCAGTACTTC. Its protein product is CASSSIGTSGKYEQYF.